This T cell receptor (beta chain) was sequenced for a study of beta chain features in type 1 diabetes. All of the isolated RNA was reverse transcribed, so expressed TCRB transcripts were sequenced. TCRdb keeps only in-frame clones here, not all; method: immunoSEQ multiplex PCR. Found here are 200,000 to 300,000 clones, around 13% of them singletons; the top ten hold 0.019%. After removal of 6 bases from V and 7 bases from J, the junction contained 1 base not matched to a gene. The CDR3 loop spans 12 amino acids. Germline lookup yields CDR1 SGHAT and CDR2 FQDESV (reference sequence). Notes on the study in general: Significant though moderate, a shortening of TCRB CDR3s appeared in all four CD4+ subsets of Type 1 diabetes patients.

This clone was observed a few times. Antigen: not known. The sample was naive CD4+ T cells from blood. The chain has TRBV11-1 and TRBJ2-2; 8 bases line up with TRBD2. This TCR was sampled from a man in his thirties or forties with type 1 diabetes. CDR3 nucleotide sequence: TGTGCCAGCAGGAGCGGGAGCGGGGAGCTGTTTTTT. Translation gives CASRSGSGELFF.